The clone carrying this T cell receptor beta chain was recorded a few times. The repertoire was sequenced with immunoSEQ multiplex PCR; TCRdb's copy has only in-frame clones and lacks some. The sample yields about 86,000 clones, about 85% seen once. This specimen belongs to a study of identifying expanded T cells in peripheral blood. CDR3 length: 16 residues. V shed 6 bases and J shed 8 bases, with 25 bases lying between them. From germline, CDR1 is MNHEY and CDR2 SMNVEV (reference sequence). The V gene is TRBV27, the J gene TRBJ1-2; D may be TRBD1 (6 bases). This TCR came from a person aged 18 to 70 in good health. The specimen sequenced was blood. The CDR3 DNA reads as TGTGCCAGCAGCCAGACTGTGGGGGGCGCGCAAAAAGGCTACACCTTC. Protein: CASSQTVGGAQKGYTF.